This T cell receptor (beta chain) was identified during a study of cytomegalovirus exposure and HLA in healthy donors. Findings and limits, study-wide: Because they were indistinguishable, some V segments, including TRBV6-2 and TRBV6-3, were excluded. Presence/absence analyses assumed roughly uniform sequencing depth across donors, which may not hold. Later findings reportedly placed an Asian-associated ancestry cluster below the roughly 660-donor mean for N-insertions.

The CDR3 runs 14 residues. Per germline, CDR1 SGHTA and CDR2 FQGNSA. V lost 1 base and J 2 bases, leaving 6 bases between the germline ends. The PCR had 60 Vbeta and 13 Jbeta primers. Sequencing was performed with immunoSEQ multiplex PCR; in TCRdb, only in-frame clones are kept and a portion is missing. The table has 170,000 or so clones, roughly 78% seen once; the top ten hold 1%. Worth noting for this clone: Its antigen remains unidentified.

Sequencing used PBMCs. This sequence was found in a woman between 45 and 65 years old in good health and CMV-seropositive. The chain combines TRBV7-2 with TRBJ2-1, with D possibly TRBD2 on 5 matching bases. CDR3 sequence: CASSLVGTYNEQFF. Here the CDR3 DNA reads TGTGCCAGCAGCTTAGTCGGGACCTACAATGAGCAGTTCTTC. Using reference TRBV7-2 and TRBJ2-1 for the parts outside the CDR3, the full variable domain is GAGVSQSPSNKVTEKGKDVELRCDPISGHTALYWYRQSLGQGLEFLIYFQGNSAPDKSGLPSDRFSAERTGGSVSTLTIQRTQQEDSAVYLCASSLVGTYNEQFFGPGTRLTVL.